These 12 T cell receptor beta chains were sequenced from one sample in a study of T cells in Graves' hyperthyroidism and ophthalmopathy. Authors of the study amplified TCR beta CDR3 regions from RNA transcripts. The TCR CDR3 first-round RT-PCR relied on the HTBI primer set. TCRdb called the multiplex PCR reads again in MiXCR, with one record for every CDR3 protein. Among fewer than 450,000 distinct CDR3 sequences, roughly 15% were seen once, and the ten largest hold approximately 19%. Sequencing used blood. The receptors derive from a woman between 55 and 75 years old with Graves' ophthalmopathy.

This clonotype was counted only a few times. The gene calls are TRBV20-1 and TRBJ2-7; 9 positions agree with TRBD2. There are 14 residues in the CDR3. Germline-derived CDR1 and CDR2 are DFQATT and SNEGSKA (reference sequence). V trimming: 3 bases; J trimming: 0 bases; junction bases outside the gene matches: 3. CDR3 sequence: CSASPSGNSYEQYF. The CDR3 DNA reads as TGCAGTGCTAGCCCTAGCGGGAACTCCTACGAGCAGTACTTC.

This clonotype was picked up many times. The chain combines TRBV7-8 with TRBJ1-1, with D unclear. The CDR3 totals 18 residues. Trimming stripped 0 bases from V and 1 base from J, with 18 bases between. Germline V gene data show CDR1 as SGHVS and CDR2 as FQNEAQ. CDR3 in DNA: TGTGCCAGCAGCTTAGCCTTACCCTATTCCGAGTGGAACACTGAAGCTTTCTTT. The encoded protein is CASSLALPYSEWNTEAFF.

This clonotype was counted ten times or more. V usage is TRBV7-3 and J usage is TRBJ2-3; D may correspond to TRBD1 or TRBD2 (7 bases each). V lost 0 bases and J lost 2, with 18 bases in between. The V gene's germline CDR1 is SGHTA and CDR2 FQGTGA. This CDR3 region has 18 residues. The CDR3 DNA is TGTGCCAGCAGCTTAACGGGGGGGACAGTCGACTACACAGATACGCAGTATTTT. Translating it yields CASSLTGGTVDYTDTQYF.

V gene TRBV5-5 combines with J gene TRBJ2-3, with D perhaps matching TRBD1 (6 bases). The V gene's germline CDR1 is SGHKS and CDR2 YYEKEE (reference sequence). V was clipped by 6 bases and J by 7 bases, with 21 bases between them. The CDR3 is 15 residues long. CDR3 coding DNA: TGTGCCAGCACCCTCGGGACACAAACTTCCTATACGCAGTATTTT. Translating it yields CASTLGTQTSYTQYF.

This clonotype was recorded at least ten times. The rearrangement joins TRBV5-1 to TRBJ2-7; 14 bases align to TRBD2. This CDR3 is built from 16 residues. Trimming cost V 4 bases and J 4 bases; bases outside gene matches: 7. Germline-derived CDR1 and CDR2 are SGHRS and YFSETQ. The CDR3 spells CASSGTSGRGGYEQYF. DNA of the CDR3: TGCGCCAGCAGCGGGACTAGCGGGAGAGGGGGTTACGAGCAGTACTTC. The full variable domain, rest sourced from reference TRBV5-1 and TRBJ2-7, is KAGVTQTPRYLIKTRGQQVTLSCSPISGHRSVSWYQQTPGQGLQFLFEYFSETQRNKGNFPGRFSGRQFSNSRSEMNVSTLELGDSALYLCASSGTSGRGGYEQYFGPGTRLTVT.

Comment on this clonotype: Being one base from a much bigger clone, this may be a read error. No conserved phenylalanine or tryptophan ends this CDR3, so it is likely a read error. V usage is TRBV2 and J usage is TRBJ2-5, with 9 bases lining up with TRBD2. The CDR3 length is 12 residues. The J segment lost 11 bases and the V segment lost 6 bases, leaving 7 bases of the junction unmatched. In germline, CDR1 is SNHLY, CDR2 FYNNEI. The CDR3 bases are TGTGCCAGCAGGGAACTAGCGGGTCGTCAGTACCTC. Encoded protein: CASRELAGRQYL.

The gene calls are TRBV29-1 and TRBJ2-7, with TRBD2 identical over 8 bases. The CDR3 is 15 residues long. The J segment lost 6 bases and the V segment lost 5 bases, leaving 15 bases of the junction unmatched. The germline gives CDR1 SQVTM, CDR2 ANQGSEA. The CDR3 DNA follows: TGCAGCGTTTCTTCCGGGACTAGTTCGGTATCCGAGCAGTACTTC. This encodes CSVSSGTSSVSEQYF.

This clonotype was recorded at least ten times. The chain's CDR3 is CASTLGQVYEQYF. The CDR3 DNA reads TGTGCCAGCACCCTGGGACAGGTGTACGAGCAGTACTTC. V gene TRBV28 combines with J gene TRBJ2-7; 8 nucleotides line up with TRBD1. The J segment lost 4 bases and the V segment lost 7 bases, leaving 6 bases of the junction unmatched. The CDR3 length is 13 residues. Germline CDR1 reads MDHEN; CDR2 reads SYDVKM.

This clonotype has only a few counts. The chain joins TRBV29-1 to TRBJ2-5; 7 nucleotides align to TRBD1. Germline-derived CDR1 and CDR2 are SQVTM and ANQGSEA. This CDR3 comprises 13 residues. With V trimmed by 7 bases and J by 6 bases, 11 bases remained unmatched. The CDR3 DNA is TGCAGCGCACCAGACAGGGCGACGCAGACCCAGTACTTC. Protein sequence: CSAPDRATQTQYF.

This clonotype was recorded a few times. CDR3 sequence (DNA): TGTGCCAGCTCACCACCTCTGCCAGCGGCTTACAATGAGCAGTTCTTC. Its protein product is CASSPPLPAAYNEQFF. The V and J genes are TRBV18 and TRBJ2-1; tentative D call: TRBD2 (5 bases). Trimming stripped 0 bases from V and 4 bases from J, with 13 bases between. Per germline, CDR1 KGHSH and CDR2 LQKENI. The CDR3 runs 16 residues.

This clonotype was recorded at least ten times. This rearrangement joins TRBV11-2 to TRBJ2-4, with TRBD2 matching over 12 bases. CDR1 and CDR2 from the germline V gene are SGHAT and FQNNGV. Unmatched junction bases numbered 8, after V lost 5 bases and J lost 6 bases. CDR3 length equals 16 residues. In DNA form, the CDR3 reads TGTGCCAGCAGCGCCTCACTAGCGGGAGGTTTAAACATTCAGTACTTC. Protein: CASSASLAGGLNIQYF. The entire variable domain, with the rest obtained from reference TRBV11-2 and TRBJ2-4, is as follows: EAGVAQSPRYKIIEKRQSVAFWCNPISGHATLYWYQQILGQGPKLLIQFQNNGVVDDSQLPKDRFSAERLKGVDSTLKIQPAKLEDSAVYLCASSASLAGGLNIQYFGAGTRLSVL.

As concerns this clonotype: Mismatch with germline at one junction end may stem from a read error. The genes are TRBV2 and TRBJ2-1; 9 bases map to TRBD2. This CDR3 spans 17 amino acids. Germline loops: CDR1 SNHLY, CDR2 FYNNEI. CDR3 sequence reads: CAGRPGTSPSSYNEQFF. The CDR3 region has the DNA TGTGCCGGCAGGCCCGGGACTAGCCCGAGCTCCTACAATGAGCAGTTCTTC.